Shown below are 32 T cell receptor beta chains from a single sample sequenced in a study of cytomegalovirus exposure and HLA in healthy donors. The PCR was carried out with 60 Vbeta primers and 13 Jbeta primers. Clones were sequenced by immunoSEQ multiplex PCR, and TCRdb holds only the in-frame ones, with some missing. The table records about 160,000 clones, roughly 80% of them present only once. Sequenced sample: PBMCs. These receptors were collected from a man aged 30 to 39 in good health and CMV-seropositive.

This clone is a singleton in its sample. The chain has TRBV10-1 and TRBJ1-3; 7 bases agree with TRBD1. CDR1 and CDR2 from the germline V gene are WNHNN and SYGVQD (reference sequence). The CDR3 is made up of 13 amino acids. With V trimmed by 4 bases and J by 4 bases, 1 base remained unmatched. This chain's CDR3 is CASSGQGGNTIYF. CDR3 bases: TGCGCCAGCAGTGGACAGGGCGGAAACACCATATATTTT.

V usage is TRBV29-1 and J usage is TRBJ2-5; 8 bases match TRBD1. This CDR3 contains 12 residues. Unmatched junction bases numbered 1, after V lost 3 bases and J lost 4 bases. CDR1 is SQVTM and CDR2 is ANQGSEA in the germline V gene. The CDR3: CSVETGVETQYF. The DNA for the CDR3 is TGCAGCGTTGAGACAGGGGTAGAGACCCAGTACTTC.

Here the CDR3 reads CASSFSLGNEQFF. CDR3 DNA sequence: TGTGCCAGCAGTTTTTCTCTCGGGAATGAGCAGTTCTTC. The V call is TRBV27, the J call TRBJ2-1; no clear D gene. Germline loops: CDR1 MNHEY, CDR2 SMNVEV (reference sequence). CDR3 size: 13 residues. The V and J ends lost 3 bases and 7 bases respectively, with 10 bases between them.

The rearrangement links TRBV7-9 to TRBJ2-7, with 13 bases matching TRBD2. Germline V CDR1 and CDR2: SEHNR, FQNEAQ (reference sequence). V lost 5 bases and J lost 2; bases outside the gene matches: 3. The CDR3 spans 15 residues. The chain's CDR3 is CASSLLAGGAYEQYF. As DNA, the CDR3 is TGTGCCAGCAGCCTACTAGCGGGGGGGGCCTACGAGCAGTACTTC. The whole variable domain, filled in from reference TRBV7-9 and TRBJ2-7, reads DTGVSQNPRHKITKRGQNVTFRCDPISEHNRLYWYRQTLGQGPEFLTYFQNEAQLEKSRLLSDRFSAERPKGSFSTLEIQRTEQGDSAMYLCASSLLAGGAYEQYFGPGTRLTVT.

The chain's CDR3 is CASGLSGGETQYF. As DNA, the CDR3 is TGTGCTAGTGGTTTGTCAGGGGGGGAGACCCAGTACTTC. This sequence joins TRBV12-5 and TRBJ2-5, with D possibly being TRBD1 (7 bases). This CDR3 region has 13 residues. Per the germline V gene, CDR1 is LGHNT and CDR2 is FRNRAP. V was cut by 2 bases and J by 5 bases, with 9 bases left in between. Using reference TRBV12-5 and TRBJ2-5 for the parts outside the CDR3, the full variable domain is DARVTQTPRHKVTEMGQEVTMRCQPILGHNTVFWYRQTMMQGLELLAYFRNRAPLDDSGMPKDRFSAEMPDATLATLKIQPSEPRDSAVYFCASGLSGGETQYFGPGTRLLVL.

The CDR3 loop is CASSEARQGGKLFF. The CDR3 DNA follows: TGTGCCAGCAGTGAAGCCCGACAGGGGGGAAAACTGTTTTTT. This chain links TRBV25-1 with TRBJ1-4; 9 bases are a match to TRBD1. Germline assignment: CDR1 MGHDK and CDR2 SYGVNS. The junction had 5 bases not matched to a gene; V was cut back by 2 bases and J by 10 bases. The length of the CDR3 is 14 residues.

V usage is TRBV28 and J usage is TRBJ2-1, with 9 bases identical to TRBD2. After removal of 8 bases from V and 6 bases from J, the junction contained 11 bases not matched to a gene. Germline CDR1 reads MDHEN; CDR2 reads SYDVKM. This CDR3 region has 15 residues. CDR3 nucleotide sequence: TGTGCCAGCCGAGACCAAAGCGGGGGGTTCAATGAGCAGTTCTTC. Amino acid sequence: CASRDQSGGFNEQFF.

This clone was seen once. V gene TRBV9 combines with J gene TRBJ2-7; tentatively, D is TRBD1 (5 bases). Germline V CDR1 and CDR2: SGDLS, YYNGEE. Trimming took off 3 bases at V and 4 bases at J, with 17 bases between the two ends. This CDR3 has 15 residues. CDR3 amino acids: CASSARAENNYEQYF. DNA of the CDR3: TGTGCCAGCAGCGCCAGGGCTGAAAATAATTACGAGCAGTACTTC.

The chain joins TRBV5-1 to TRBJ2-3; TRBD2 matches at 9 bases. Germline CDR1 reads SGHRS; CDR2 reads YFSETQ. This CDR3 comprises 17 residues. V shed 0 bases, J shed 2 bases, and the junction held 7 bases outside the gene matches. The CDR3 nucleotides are TGCGCCAGCAGCTTGGCCGCTAGCGGGGCGTTCACAGATACGCAGTATTTT. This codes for CASSLAASGAFTDTQYF.

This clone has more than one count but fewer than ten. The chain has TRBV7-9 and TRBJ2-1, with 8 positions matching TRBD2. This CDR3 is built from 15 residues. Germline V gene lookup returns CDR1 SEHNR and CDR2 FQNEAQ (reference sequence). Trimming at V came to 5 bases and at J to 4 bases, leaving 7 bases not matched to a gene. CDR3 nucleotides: TGTGCCAGCAGCAAACTAGCGGAGACATACAATGAGCAGTTCTTC. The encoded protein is CASSKLAETYNEQFF.

The CDR3 here is CASSPSGVNLYEQYF. The DNA for the CDR3 is TGTGCCAGCAGCCCTAGCGGGGTGAATCTGTACGAGCAGTACTTC. The chain combines TRBV9 with TRBJ2-7, with TRBD2 matching over 9 bases. The V segment lost 4 bases and the J segment 4 bases; nucleotides outside the gene matches: 9. Germline assignment: CDR1 SGDLS and CDR2 YYNGEE. This CDR3 spans 15 amino acids. The entire variable domain, with the rest obtained from reference TRBV9 and TRBJ2-7, is as follows: DSGVTQTPKHLITATGQRVTLRCSPRSGDLSVYWYQQSLDQGLQFLIQYYNGEERAKGNILERFSAQQFPDLHSELNLSSLELGDSALYFCASSPSGVNLYEQYFGPGTRLTVT.

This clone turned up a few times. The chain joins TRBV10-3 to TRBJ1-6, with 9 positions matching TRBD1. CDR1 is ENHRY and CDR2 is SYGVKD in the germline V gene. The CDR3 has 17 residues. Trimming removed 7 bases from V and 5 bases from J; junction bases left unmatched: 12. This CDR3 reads CAITAGTGSGNNSPLHF. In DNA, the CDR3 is TGTGCCATCACCGCCGGGACAGGGAGCGGTAATAATTCACCCCTCCACTTT.

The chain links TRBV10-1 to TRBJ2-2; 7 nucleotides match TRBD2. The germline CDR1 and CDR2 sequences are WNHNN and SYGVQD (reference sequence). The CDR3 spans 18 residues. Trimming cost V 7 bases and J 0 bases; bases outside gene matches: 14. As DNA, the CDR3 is TGCGCCAGCACCAAACGACGGGGAGGGGTACCGAACACCGGGGAGCTGTTTTTT. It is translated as CASTKRRGGVPNTGELFF.

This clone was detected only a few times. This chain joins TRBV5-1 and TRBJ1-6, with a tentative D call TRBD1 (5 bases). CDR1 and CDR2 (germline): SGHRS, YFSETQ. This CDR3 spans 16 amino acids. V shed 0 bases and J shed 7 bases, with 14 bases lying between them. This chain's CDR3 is CASSLEGSKGNSPLHF. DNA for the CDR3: TGCGCCAGCAGCTTGGAAGGTAGTAAGGGGAATTCACCCCTCCACTTT.

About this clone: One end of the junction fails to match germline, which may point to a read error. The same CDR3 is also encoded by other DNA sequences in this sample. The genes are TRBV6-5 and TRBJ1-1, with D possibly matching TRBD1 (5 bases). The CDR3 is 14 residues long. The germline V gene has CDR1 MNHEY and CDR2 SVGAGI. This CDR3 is CASSYDGGRTEAFF. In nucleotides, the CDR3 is TGTGCTAGCAGTTACGACGGGGGGAGAACTGAAGCTTTCTTT.

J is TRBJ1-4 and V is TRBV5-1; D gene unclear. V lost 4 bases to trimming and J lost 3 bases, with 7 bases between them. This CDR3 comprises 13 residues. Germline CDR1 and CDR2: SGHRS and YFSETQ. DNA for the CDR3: TGCGCCAGCAGCGTCTCCTCTAATGAAAAACTGTTTTTT. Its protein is CASSVSSNEKLFF. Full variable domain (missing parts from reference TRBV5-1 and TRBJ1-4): KAGVTQTPRYLIKTRGQQVTLSCSPISGHRSVSWYQQTPGQGLQFLFEYFSETQRNKGNFPGRFSGRQFSNSRSEMNVSTLELGDSALYLCASSVSSNEKLFFGSGTQLSVL.

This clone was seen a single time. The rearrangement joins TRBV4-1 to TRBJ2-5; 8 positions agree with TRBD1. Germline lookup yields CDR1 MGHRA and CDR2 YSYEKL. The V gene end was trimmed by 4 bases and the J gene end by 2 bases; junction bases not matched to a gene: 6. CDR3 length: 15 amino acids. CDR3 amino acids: CASSPGQGGQETQYF. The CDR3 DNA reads TGCGCCAGCAGCCCTGGACAGGGTGGGCAAGAGACCCAGTACTTC.

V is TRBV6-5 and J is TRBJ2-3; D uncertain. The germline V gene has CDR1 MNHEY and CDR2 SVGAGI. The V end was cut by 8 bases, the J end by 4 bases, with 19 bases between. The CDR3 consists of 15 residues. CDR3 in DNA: TGTGCCAGCTCCCCTCAACTTGAGTTGCCAGATACGCAGTATTTT. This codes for CASSPQLELPDTQYF.

CDR3 in amino acids: CASSRQVLNTEAFF. The CDR3 DNA follows: TGTGCCAGCAGCAGACAGGTTCTGAACACTGAAGCTTTCTTT. The chain has TRBV9 and TRBJ1-1; possible D gene TRBD1, 6 bases. Germline-derived CDR1 and CDR2 are SGDLS and YYNGEE. Deletions cut 4 bases from V and 0 bases from J, with 10 bases between. This CDR3 region has 14 residues. Variable domain in full (rest from reference TRBV9 and TRBJ1-1): DSGVTQTPKHLITATGQRVTLRCSPRSGDLSVYWYQQSLDQGLQFLIQYYNGEERAKGNILERFSAQQFPDLHSELNLSSLELGDSALYFCASSRQVLNTEAFFGQGTRLTVV.

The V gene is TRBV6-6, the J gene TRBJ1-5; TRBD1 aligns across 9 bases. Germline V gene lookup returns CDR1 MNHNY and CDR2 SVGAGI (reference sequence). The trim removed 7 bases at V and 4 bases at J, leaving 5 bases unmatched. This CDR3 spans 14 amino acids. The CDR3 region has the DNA TGTGCCAGCACCCAGGGACAGGGAAATCAGCCCCAGCATTTT. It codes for CASTQGQGNQPQHF.

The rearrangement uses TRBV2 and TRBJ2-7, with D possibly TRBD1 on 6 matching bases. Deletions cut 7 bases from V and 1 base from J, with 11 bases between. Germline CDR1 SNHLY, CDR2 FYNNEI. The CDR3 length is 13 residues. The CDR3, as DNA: TGTGCCAGCACTGCGGACAGTTCCTACGAGCAGTACTTC. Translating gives CASTADSSYEQYF. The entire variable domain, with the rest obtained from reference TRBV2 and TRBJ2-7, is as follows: EPEVTQTPSHQVTQMGQEVILRCVPISNHLYFYWYRQILGQKVEFLVSFYNNEISEKSEIFDDQFSVERPDGSNFTLKIRSTKLEDSAMYFCASTADSSYEQYFGPGTRLTVT.

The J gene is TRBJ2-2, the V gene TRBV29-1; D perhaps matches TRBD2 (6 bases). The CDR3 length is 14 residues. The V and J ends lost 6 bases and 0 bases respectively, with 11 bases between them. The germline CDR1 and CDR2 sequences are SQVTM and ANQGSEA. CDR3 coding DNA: TGCAGCGTCGCCGGGAGCGCGAACACCGGGGAGCTGTTTTTT. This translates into CSVAGSANTGELFF.

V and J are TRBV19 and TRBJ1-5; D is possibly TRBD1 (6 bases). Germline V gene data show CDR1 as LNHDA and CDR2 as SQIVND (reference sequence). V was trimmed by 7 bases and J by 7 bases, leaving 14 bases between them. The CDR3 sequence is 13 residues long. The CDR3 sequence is CASTPWGGQPQHF. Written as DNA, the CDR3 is TGTGCCAGTACCCCGTGGGGGGGCCAGCCCCAGCATTTT.

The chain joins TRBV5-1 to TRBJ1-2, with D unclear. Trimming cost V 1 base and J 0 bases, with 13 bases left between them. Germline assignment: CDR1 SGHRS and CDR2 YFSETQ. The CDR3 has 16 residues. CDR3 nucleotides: TGCGCCAGCAGCTTGAGCCCAGGCCAAGCTAACTATGGCTACACCTTC. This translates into CASSLSPGQANYGYTF.

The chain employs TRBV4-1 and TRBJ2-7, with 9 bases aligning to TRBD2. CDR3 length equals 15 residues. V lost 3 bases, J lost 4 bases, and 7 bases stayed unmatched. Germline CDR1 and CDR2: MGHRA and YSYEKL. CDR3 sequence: CASSQHSSGDYEQYF. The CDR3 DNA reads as TGCGCCAGCAGCCAGCACTCTAGCGGGGATTACGAGCAGTACTTC.

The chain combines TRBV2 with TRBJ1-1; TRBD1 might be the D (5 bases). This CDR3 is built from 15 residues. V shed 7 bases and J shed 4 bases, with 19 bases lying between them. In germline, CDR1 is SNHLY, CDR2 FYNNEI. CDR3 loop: CASNKDWGVSTEAFF. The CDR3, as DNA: TGTGCCAGCAACAAGGATTGGGGCGTGAGCACTGAAGCTTTCTTT. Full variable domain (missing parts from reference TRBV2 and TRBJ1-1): EPEVTQTPSHQVTQMGQEVILRCVPISNHLYFYWYRQILGQKVEFLVSFYNNEISEKSEIFDDQFSVERPDGSNFTLKIRSTKLEDSAMYFCASNKDWGVSTEAFFGQGTRLTVV.

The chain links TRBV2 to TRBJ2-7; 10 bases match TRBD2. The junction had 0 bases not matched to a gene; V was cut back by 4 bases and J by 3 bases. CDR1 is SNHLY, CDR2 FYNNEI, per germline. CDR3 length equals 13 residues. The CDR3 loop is CASSGTSGYEQYF. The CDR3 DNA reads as TGTGCCAGCAGTGGGACTAGCGGCTACGAGCAGTACTTC. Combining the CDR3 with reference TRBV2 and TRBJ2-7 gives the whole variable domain EPEVTQTPSHQVTQMGQEVILRCVPISNHLYFYWYRQILGQKVEFLVSFYNNEISEKSEIFDDQFSVERPDGSNFTLKIRSTKLEDSAMYFCASSGTSGYEQYFGPGTRLTVT.

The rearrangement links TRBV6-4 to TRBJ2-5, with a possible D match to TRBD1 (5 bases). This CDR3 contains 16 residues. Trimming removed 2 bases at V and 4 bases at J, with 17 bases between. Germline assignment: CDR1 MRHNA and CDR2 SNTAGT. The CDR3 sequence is CASSDGRATPGETQYF. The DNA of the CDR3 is TGTGCCAGCAGTGACGGCAGGGCAACTCCGGGAGAGACCCAGTACTTC.

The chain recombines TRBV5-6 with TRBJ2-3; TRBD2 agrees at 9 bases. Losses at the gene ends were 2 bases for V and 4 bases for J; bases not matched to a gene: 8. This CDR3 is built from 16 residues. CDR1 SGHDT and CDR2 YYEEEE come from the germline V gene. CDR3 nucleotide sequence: TGTGCCAGCAGCTTTTTTGGGGCGGGGGGGCCAGATACGCAGTATTTT. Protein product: CASSFFGAGGPDTQYF.

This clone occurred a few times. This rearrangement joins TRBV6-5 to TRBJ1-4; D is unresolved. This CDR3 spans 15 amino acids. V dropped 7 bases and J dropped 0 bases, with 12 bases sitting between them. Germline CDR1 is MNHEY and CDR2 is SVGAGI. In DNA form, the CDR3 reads TGTGCCAGCAAATGGAACTATGCAACTAATGAAAAACTGTTTTTT. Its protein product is CASKWNYATNEKLFF.

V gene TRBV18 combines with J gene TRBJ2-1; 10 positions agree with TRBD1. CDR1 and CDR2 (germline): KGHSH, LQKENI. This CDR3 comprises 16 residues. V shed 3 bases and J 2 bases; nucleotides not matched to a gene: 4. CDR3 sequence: CASSPPGTGAYNEQFF. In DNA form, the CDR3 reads TGTGCCAGCTCACCCCCCGGGACAGGGGCCTACAATGAGCAGTTCTTC. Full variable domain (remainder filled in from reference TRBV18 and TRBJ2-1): NAGVMQNPRHLVRRRGQEARLRCSPMKGHSHVYWYRQLPEEGLKFMVYLQKENIIDESGMPKERFSAEFPKEGPSILRIQQVVRGDSAAYFCASSPPGTGAYNEQFFGPGTRLTVL.

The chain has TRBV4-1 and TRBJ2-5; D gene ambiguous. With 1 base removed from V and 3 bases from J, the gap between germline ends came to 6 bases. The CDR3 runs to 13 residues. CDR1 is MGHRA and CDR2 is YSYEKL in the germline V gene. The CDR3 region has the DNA TGCGCCAGCAGCCAAGGGGCCAAAGAGACCCAGTACTTC. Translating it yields CASSQGAKETQYF.